The 10 T cell receptor beta chains below were found in one sample sequenced in a study of T cell responses to AZD1222 COVID-19 vaccine listed by TCRdb under 2021. Taken with the paper, the label for time point translates to: about 28 days (+/-7) after the second vaccine dose. The receptor library was made with the immunoSEQ multiplex PCR assay. What TCRdb holds here is the immuneACCESS table cut down to in-frame rearrangements. Part of the clones is not present; checked against another copy, under half of the missing clones reflect an unresolved V gene, and the others are unexplained. This sample comprises about 99,000 clones, roughly 90% of them detected only once. The top ten hold 6.5% to 10% of the sample. Sample: peripheral blood, taken 28 days after the second AZD1222 dose. The receptors were gathered from an adult who received the AZD1222 COVID-19 vaccine.

This chain joins TRBV5-1 and TRBJ2-2; no firm D call. The CDR3 covers 11 residues. CDR1 and CDR2 (germline): SGHRS, YFSETQ. Trimming took 1 base from V and 6 from J, leaving 1 base between them. DNA for the CDR3: TGCGCCAGCAGCTTGCCCGGGGAGCTGTTTTTT. This codes for CASSLPGELFF.

V usage is TRBV19 and J usage is TRBJ2-7; no clear D gene. V lost 4 bases, J lost 4 bases, and 14 bases lay in between. CDR1 and CDR2 from the germline V gene are LNHDA and SQIVND (reference sequence). The CDR3 totals 14 residues. CDR3 nucleotide sequence: TGTGCCAGTAGTACCACCACGCACGGGTACGAGCAGTACTTC. Its protein is CASSTTTHGYEQYF.

V is TRBV5-4 and J is TRBJ1-1; unclear D gene. V was trimmed by 0 bases and J by 0 bases, leaving 3 bases between them. Germline CDR1 is SGHNT and CDR2 is YYREEE (reference sequence). This CDR3 spans 13 amino acids. The CDR3 DNA sequence: TGTGCCAGCAGCTTGGGGTTGAACACTGAAGCTTTCTTT. Translation: CASSLGLNTEAFF. The full variable domain, in which reference TRBV5-4 and TRBJ1-1 provide the parts outside the CDR3, is ETGVTQSPTHLIKTRGQQVTLRCSSQSGHNTVSWYQQALGQGPQFIFQYYREEENGRGNFPPRFSGLQFPNYSSELNVNALELDDSALYLCASSLGLNTEAFFGQGTRLTVV.

V gene TRBV9 combines with J gene TRBJ1-1; D may be TRBD1 (5 bases). Looked up from germline, CDR1 is SGDLS and CDR2 is YYNGEE. Trimming left V 2 bases short and J 4 bases short, with 21 bases between. The CDR3 has 17 amino acids. CDR3 loop: CASSVRDVIRRGTEAFF. DNA of the CDR3: TGTGCCAGCAGCGTCCGGGACGTTATACGCCGGGGCACTGAAGCTTTCTTT. Full variable domain (outside the CDR3, taken from reference TRBV9 and TRBJ1-1): DSGVTQTPKHLITATGQRVTLRCSPRSGDLSVYWYQQSLDQGLQFLIQYYNGEERAKGNILERFSAQQFPDLHSELNLSSLELGDSALYFCASSVRDVIRRGTEAFFGQGTRLTVV.

The chain joins TRBV4-3 to TRBJ2-2; a weak D match, TRBD1 (5 bases). The CDR3 is made up of 16 amino acids. V lost 2 bases and J 2 bases, leaving 12 bases between the germline ends. Germline CDR1 reads LGHNA; CDR2 reads YSLEER. The CDR3 reads CASSQSVGANTGELFF. CDR3 coding DNA: TGCGCCAGCAGCCAATCCGTAGGGGCTAACACCGGGGAGCTGTTTTTT.

The CDR3 nucleotides read TGTGCCACAAGCGGGGGTTCCTACGAGCAGTACTTC. It specifies CATSGGSYEQYF. This rearrangement joins TRBV15 to TRBJ2-7; 8 positions match TRBD2. Germline V gene sequence: CDR1 LNHNV, CDR2 YYDKDF (reference sequence). This CDR3 has 12 amino acids. Unmatched junction bases numbered 2, after V lost 9 bases and J lost 1 base.

V usage is TRBV20-1 and J usage is TRBJ2-6; D is uncertain. Deletions cut 3 bases from V and 0 bases from J, with 9 bases between. This CDR3 comprises 15 residues. Looked up from germline, CDR1 is DFQATT and CDR2 is SNEGSKA (reference sequence). The CDR3 sequence is CSASGRISGANVLTF. In nucleotides, the CDR3 is TGCAGTGCTAGTGGGCGGATCTCTGGGGCCAACGTCCTGACTTTC.

The rearrangement links TRBV18 to TRBJ2-1; D is ambiguous. The CDR3 runs 14 residues. Trimming cost V 3 bases and J 5 bases, with 11 bases left between them. Per germline, CDR1 KGHSH and CDR2 LQKENI. The CDR3 here is CASSPLGRNNEQFF. CDR3 DNA sequence: TGTGCCAGCTCACCGCTTGGCCGAAACAATGAGCAGTTCTTC. Based on the CDR3 plus reference TRBV18 and TRBJ2-1, the full variable domain is NAGVMQNPRHLVRRRGQEARLRCSPMKGHSHVYWYRQLPEEGLKFMVYLQKENIIDESGMPKERFSAEFPKEGPSILRIQQVVRGDSAAYFCASSPLGRNNEQFFGPGTRLTVL.

The J gene is TRBJ2-1, the V gene TRBV6-2 or TRBV6-3, with D possibly TRBD1 on 6 matching bases. The germline gives CDR1 MNHEY, CDR2 SVGEGT. Trimming cost V 2 bases and J 4 bases, with 27 bases left between them. The CDR3 runs to 20 residues. CDR3 in amino acids: CASSYPAYRVLVLTYNEQFF. DNA of the CDR3: TGTGCCAGCAGTTACCCCGCCTACAGGGTATTGGTCCTTACGTACAATGAGCAGTTCTTC.

This clone has a handful of counts. The same CDR3 also results from other DNA sequences found in this sample. V usage is TRBV18 and J usage is TRBJ2-2; D gene unclear. The CDR3 is made up of 12 amino acids. Per the germline V gene, CDR1 is KGHSH and CDR2 is LQKENI. The V end lost 3 bases, the J end lost 2 bases, and 1 base lay between the germline ends. The CDR3: CASSPNTGELFF. CDR3 coding DNA: TGTGCCAGCTCACCTAACACCGGGGAGCTGTTTTTT.